Here is one T cell receptor beta chain with its context. Its antigen is as yet unknown. Sequencing was performed with immunoSEQ multiplex PCR; in TCRdb, only in-frame clones are kept and a portion is missing. This table has some 8,300 clones, 70% to 90% appearing once. This sample was taken from a study of T cell clonotyping in hematopoietic cell transplantation. The CDR3 spans 15 residues. The germline V gene has CDR1 SGHTA and CDR2 FQGTGA. V dropped 5 bases and J dropped 5; count of bases not matched to a gene: 5. Overall study results and limits: Recipient TCR diversity dropped after transplant; expanded clonotypes rose from day 30 to 180. Graft donor and pretransplant recipient Inverse Simpson Index values predicted broader posttransplant TCR diversity. CD4 and CD8 repertoire contributions could not be separated without sorting.

The chain couples TRBV7-3 to TRBJ2-5; 13 nucleotides agree with TRBD2. The origin of this receptor is a female patient between 30 and 45 years old who had an allogeneic stem cell transplant, so the T cells may come from the graft donor. Some clones in this sample may be carry-over from other donors' samples. Sequenced material: PBMCs, taken 180 days after allogeneic stem cell transplant. The CDR3 spells CASSTTSGGPETQYF. Written as DNA, the CDR3 is TGTGCCAGCAGCACGACTAGCGGGGGGCCTGAGACCCAGTACTTC.